The rows below give T cell receptor beta chains drawn from one sample of a study of cytomegalovirus exposure and HLA in healthy donors. Measured with immunoSEQ multiplex PCR; TCRdb has only the in-frame clones, and not every one. The sample records more than 140,000 clones, about 80% being singletons. The sequenced sample was PBMCs. The receptors were gathered from a woman between 40 and 50 years old in good health and CMV-seronegative. Both conserved end residues are part of each CDR3.

TRBJ2-7 TRBV2 CASTQDSTYYEQYF
TRBJ2-1 TRBV11-2 CASSLWHEQFF
TRBJ1-3 TRBV18 CASSGMDSNSGNTIYF
TRBJ1-3 TRBV5-1 CASSRGQPAGNTIYF
TRBJ2-5 TRBV4-2 CASSQGSRGAETQYF
TRBJ1-1 TRBV4-3 CASSQDRQDTEAFF
TRBJ2-7 TRBV7-9 CASSPRGDPAHDEQYF
TRBJ2-3 TRBV5-1 CASSSTSTDTQYF
TRBJ1-1 TRBV28 CASSFGGGLYEAFF
TRBJ2-1 TRBV5-1 CASSLSPAGGSFSYNEQFF
TRBJ2-6 TRBV6-5 CASSYDRVSGANVLTF
TRBJ2-3 TRBV5-1 CASSLEGQGAGDTQYF
TRBJ1-1 TRBV28 CASSLSPPRTEAFF
TRBJ2-2 TRBV5-1 CASSLQRGRGTGELFF
TRBJ2-3 TRBV7-2 CASSLDSSYYTQYF
TRBJ2-3 TRBV9 CASRSGSYADTQYF
TRBJ1-2 TRBV27 CASSLVLGGPSGYTF
TRBJ2-5 TRBV4-3 CASSRAVGQAQETQYF
TRBJ2-1 TRBV2 CASIFSSGRGEQFF
TRBJ1-5 TRBV30 CAWRGTQGTSNQPQHF
TRBJ1-1 TRBV28 CASHPRGYEAFF
TRBJ2-1 TRBV11-2 CASNRDTGTYNEQFF
TRBJ1-1 TRBV6-5 CASSYEGGEAFF
TRBJ2-4 TRBV4-1 CASSQGPWASGRAAAKNIQYF
TRBJ2-7 TRBV19 CASSIRDRGPYEQYF
TRBJ2-5 TRBV27 CASSPQKETQYF
TRBJ1-4 TRBV27 CASSYGPGVGKLFF
TRBJ2-5 TRBV27 CASSPGQGQETQYF
TRBJ2-3 TRBV2 CASSLSGRSDTQYF
TRBJ2-7 TRBV28 CASSSFGQGSKEQYF
TRBJ1-4 TRBV7-9 CASSFRTGGSSGTEKLFF
TRBJ2-7 TRBV28 CASSLGQFIPYEQYF
TRBJ1-1 TRBV5-1 CASSLVYLQGLMNTEAFF
TRBJ2-5 TRBV7-9 CASSTLAGAETQYF
TRBJ2-7 TRBV5-1 CASSRGEASYEQYF
TRBJ1-4 TRBV2 CASSRDSRREKLFF
TRBJ1-2 TRBV7-2 CASSLQGADYGYTF
TRBJ2-2 TRBV10-3 CAAGGGTGELFF
TRBJ2-7 TRBV13 CASSLVGSTGEQYF
TRBJ2-7 TRBV7-2 CASSFRASGVGGSYEQYF
TRBJ2-1 TRBV7-9 CASSPSGRVINEQFF
TRBJ2-6 TRBV18 CASSLQGSISGANVLTF
TRBJ1-2 TRBV29-1 CSVETGDTF